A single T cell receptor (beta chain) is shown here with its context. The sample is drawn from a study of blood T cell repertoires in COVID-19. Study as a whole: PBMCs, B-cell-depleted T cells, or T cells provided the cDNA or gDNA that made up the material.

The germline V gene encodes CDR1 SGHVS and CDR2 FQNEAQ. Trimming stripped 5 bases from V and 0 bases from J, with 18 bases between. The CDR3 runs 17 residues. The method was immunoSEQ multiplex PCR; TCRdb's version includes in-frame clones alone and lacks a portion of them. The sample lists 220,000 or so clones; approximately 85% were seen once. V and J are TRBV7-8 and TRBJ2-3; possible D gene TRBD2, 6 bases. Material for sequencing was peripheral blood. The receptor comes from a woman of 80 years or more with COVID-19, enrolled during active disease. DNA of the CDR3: TGTGCCAGCAGCGCCTCAACCGTCCGGGGGAGCACAGATACGCAGTATTTT. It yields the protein CASSASTVRGSTDTQYF.